This is a list of T cell receptor beta chains from one sample in a study of blood T cell repertoires in COVID-19. Produced via immunoSEQ multiplex PCR; TCRdb's table is partial and in-frame only. In the table there are tens of thousands of clones, 75% to 90% of which are singletons. Sequencing input: peripheral blood. All receptors derive from a man between 60 and 75 years old with active or convalescent COVID-19. Both conserved end residues are part of each CDR3. Each record gives: CDR3 protein, J gene, V gene.

CDR3 protein: CAISALRGTANSPLHF
J gene: TRBJ1-6
V gene: TRBV10-3

CDR3 protein: CASSSGGHPSRQPQHF
J gene: TRBJ1-5
V gene: TRBV27

CDR3 protein: CASSYSTGTGPIGYTF
J gene: TRBJ1-2
V gene: TRBV6-5

CDR3 protein: CASSGGGFSDGYTF
J gene: TRBJ1-2
V gene: TRBV6-5

CDR3 protein: CASSPLHGLAEDTQYF
J gene: TRBJ2-3
V gene: TRBV3-1/TRBV3-2

CDR3 protein: CASSLAGGPNSPLHF
J gene: TRBJ1-6
V gene: TRBV5-1

CDR3 protein: CASSQRTGGADTQYF
J gene: TRBJ2-3
V gene: TRBV14

CDR3 protein: CASSLLRWGDTEAFF
J gene: TRBJ1-1
V gene: TRBV5-4

CDR3 protein: CASSTRDRGNTEAFF
J gene: TRBJ1-1
V gene: TRBV5-4

CDR3 protein: CAISLSSGTSASYNEQFF
J gene: TRBJ2-1
V gene: TRBV10-3

CDR3 protein: CASSLRLAGGPGELFF
J gene: TRBJ2-2
V gene: TRBV5-5

CDR3 protein: CASSRLSGNGYTF
J gene: TRBJ1-2
V gene: TRBV3-1/TRBV3-2

CDR3 protein: CASSFGGELFF
J gene: TRBJ2-2
V gene: TRBV12-3/TRBV12-4

CDR3 protein: CASSFMTGVGKKLFF
J gene: TRBJ1-4
V gene: TRBV28

CDR3 protein: CASSLGQGIGGYTF
J gene: TRBJ1-2
V gene: TRBV28

CDR3 protein: CSVRGSYNSPLHF
J gene: TRBJ1-6
V gene: TRBV29-1

CDR3 protein: CASSQDLSGGNTGELFF
J gene: TRBJ2-2
V gene: TRBV3-1/TRBV3-2

CDR3 protein: CASSGLPGKGGNQPQHF
J gene: TRBJ1-5
V gene: TRBV19

CDR3 protein: CASSVGQGLGKLFF
J gene: TRBJ1-4
V gene: TRBV9

CDR3 protein: CAIPHYRDSGANVLTF
J gene: TRBJ2-6
V gene: TRBV7-7

CDR3 protein: CASSPTGGYTGELFF
J gene: TRBJ2-2
V gene: TRBV7-2

CDR3 protein: CASSPGGTGYYGYTF
J gene: TRBJ1-2
V gene: TRBV5-1

CDR3 protein: CASSVGTGGRNEQFF
J gene: TRBJ2-1
V gene: TRBV9

CDR3 protein: CASSADRAETQYF
J gene: TRBJ2-5
V gene: TRBV9

CDR3 protein: CASSIGGSANTGELFF
J gene: TRBJ2-2
V gene: TRBV19

CDR3 protein: CASSPGTSTSRGNIQYF
J gene: TRBJ2-4
V gene: TRBV6-6

CDR3 protein: CASSPTGGRETQYF
J gene: TRBJ2-5
V gene: TRBV5-1

CDR3 protein: CASNPLGQGLDTEAFF
J gene: TRBJ1-1
V gene: TRBV2

CDR3 protein: CASSPSTSGTDTQYF
J gene: TRBJ2-3
V gene: TRBV9

CDR3 protein: CASSLQRGPQETQYF
J gene: TRBJ2-5
V gene: TRBV5-1

CDR3 protein: CASSPHEGGGNSPLHF
J gene: TRBJ1-6
V gene: TRBV14

CDR3 protein: CASSPHPIEVYEKLFF
J gene: TRBJ1-4
V gene: TRBV11-2

CDR3 protein: CASSNTGFPGNTIYF
J gene: TRBJ1-3
V gene: TRBV6-5

CDR3 protein: CASSRRTANTEAFF
J gene: TRBJ1-1
V gene: TRBV6-5

CDR3 protein: CASSLGGEETQYF
J gene: TRBJ2-5
V gene: TRBV5-1

CDR3 protein: CASSRPLGDGGIQYF
J gene: TRBJ2-4
V gene: TRBV4-2

CDR3 protein: CASSPFGGGQSTGELFF
J gene: TRBJ2-2
V gene: TRBV6-2/TRBV6-3

CDR3 protein: CASSPVLANEQFF
J gene: TRBJ2-1
V gene: TRBV18

CDR3 protein: CASSIGGQVNQPQHF
J gene: TRBJ1-5
V gene: TRBV19